The following is a TCR beta chain sequence with its context. This entry is derived from a study of blood T cell repertoires in COVID-19. For the study at large: Sample material is recorded as cDNA or gDNA derived from T cells, B-cell-depleted T cells, or PBMCs.

Original data processing: Amplification of reference gene primers provided the estimated nucleated cell counts. The table came from immunoSEQ multiplex PCR; TCRdb's copy has only in-frame clones and leaves some out. Clone size and V and J calls were adopted from that table, with D and trimming inferred from the DNA. This table has 80,000 to 100,000 clones, 82% appearing once. The CDR3 is 15 residues long. V lost 4 bases and J lost 2, with 15 bases in between. Per the germline V gene, CDR1 is SGDLS and CDR2 is YYNGEE. The chain carries TRBV9 and TRBJ2-5; no definite D call. The TCR comes from a man aged 70-80 years with active or convalescent COVID-19. The sequenced sample consisted of peripheral blood. This CDR3 reads CASSPLGIGQETQYF. As DNA, the CDR3 is TGTGCCAGCAGCCCCCTCGGTATCGGTCAAGAGACCCAGTACTTC.